This T cell receptor (beta chain) comes out of a study of PD-1 blockade in mismatch repair-deficient tumors. Whole-study findings and limits: Rapid post-treatment expansion, then contraction, generally preceding radiologic response, marked tumor-resident clones.

The protocol was immunoSEQ multiplex PCR, while the TCRdb copy is restricted to in-frame clones and leaves out a portion. The sample shows 35,000 to 45,000 clones, about 88% of them seen only once. V was shortened by 0 bases and J by 3 bases, with 18 bases between the two germline ends. The CDR3 runs 17 residues. The germline V gene has CDR1 SGHRS and CDR2 YFSETQ. Comment on this clone: Its target is not known.

This clonotype was obtained from an adult with mismatch repair-deficient cancer. This chain uses TRBV5-1 with TRBJ1-2, with D unclear. The sample was peripheral blood, taken 75 to 85 weeks after starting pembrolizumab. The CDR3 protein is CASSLGLSVRLDYGYTF. The CDR3 nucleotides are TGCGCCAGCAGCTTGGGACTCAGCGTCAGGCTTGACTATGGCTACACCTTC.